Sequencing of this T cell receptor (beta chain) was carried out in a study of blood T cells in healthy people across ages (dated by TCRdb to about 2015). As for the study more broadly: Template switching captured roughly one uniquely barcoded TCR beta cDNA molecule per two T cells in model experiments. Using deep sequencing normalized with unique cDNA molecular identifiers, the study measured how TCR beta repertoire diversity changes with age. The donors were divided into four age groups: young (average around 17 years), middle-aged (around 37), aged (about 60) and long-lived (roughly 86). To avoid experimental bias, donors of different ages were spread randomly across the sequencing lanes. For two donors (one aged 18 to 29 and one aged 80 or older), the study analyzed two additional independent replicas of 1 million unique cDNA reads from the same blood draw. On the study overall, not on this receptor specifically: Total diversity estimates from one million sequenced T cells were considered lower bounds and underestimates. Because the CMV infection status of the donors was unknown, age-related changes in expanded clonotypes may potentially have been confounded. As age increased, observed TCR beta diversity per million T cells dropped in a roughly linear way, and a significant reduction was already evident by age roughly 36. A strong correlation was found between observed TCR beta diversity and the percentage of naive T cells measured by flow cytometry. Bulk unsorted PBMC profiling prevented conclusive comparison of naive and antigen-experienced compartments. Compared with the aged group, the long-lived group had more naive CD4+ T cells, fewer expanded clones and increased TCR diversity, suggesting age selection.

Donors were about 36 systemically healthy Caucasian individuals from Russia aged roughly 6 to 90 years. Around 10 milliliters of peripheral blood were drawn from each donor into EDTA-treated Vacutainer tubes. Ficoll-Paque density-gradient centrifugation was used to isolate PBMCs, with at least 7 million per sample. Trizol reagent was used to extract total RNA from the PBMCs, yielding at least 6 micrograms per sample. For every donor, flow cytometry on a PBMC aliquot measured the percentage of naive CD45RAhigh/CD27high T cells. This clonotype showed up just a few times. What this receptor recognizes is not known. Base quality data are lacking; no much larger clone is found one base away. The library relied on 5' RACE. Sequencing relied on an Illumina HiSeq 2500. A second PCR of roughly 7 to 12 cycles was run with a J-beta primer mix and a sample-barcoded 5' primer. A template-switch 5' adaptor carrying 12 random nucleotides introduced a unique molecular identifier onto each TCR beta cDNA molecule. Each sample yielded at least 3 million CDR3-containing paired-end reads. All of the RNA was converted into first-strand cDNA using the Mint cDNA synthesis kit, with a TRBC-specific oligonucleotide serving as the primer. Following uracil-DNA glycosylase treatment, a first 18-cycle PCR with universal primers M1SS and BC2_uni_R was performed on all cDNA. Processing in the source paper ran as follows. Normalization of each sample was performed by random selection of 1 million high-quality reads, each carrying a distinct molecular identifier. Instead of being binned into consensus sequences, reads that shared molecular identifiers were thrown out. MiTCR, set to a Q25 quality threshold and the strictest error-elimination algorithm, was used for CDR3 identification, clonotype clustering and error correction. Lower-bound total TCR beta diversity was estimated with a nonparametric unseen species model using Euler transformation. In TCRdb, the public reads were trimmed at Q25 with fastp and aligned with MiXCR, with productive beta chains retained. All rows with the same CDR3 protein become a single entry with the most common DNA and genes. The V and J calls, along with clone size, are taken from TCRdb and not from the paper's own processing. The sample table contains 1.5 million to 1.9 million distinct CDR3 sequences; only one count was recorded for 42% of them. The top ten clonotypes cover more than 4% of the sample.

From the germline V gene (reference sequence), CDR1 is LNHNV and CDR2 is YYDKDF. Trimming at the junction amounts to 2 bases on V and 4 bases on J, and the germline ends lie 9 bases apart. The CDR3 contains 13 residues, cysteine and phenylalanine counted. CDR3 DNA is the only sequence kept; it has 39 bases, read in frame from the first base. The specimen sequenced was blood. The chain uses TRBV15 and TRBJ2-7; perhaps TRBD1 is the D gene, with 7 bases matching. This receptor was identified in a woman under 30 in good health. CDR3 region: CATSRQGGYEQYF. The DNA sequence is given as TGTGCCACCAGCAGACAGGGGGGATACGAGCAGTACTTC.